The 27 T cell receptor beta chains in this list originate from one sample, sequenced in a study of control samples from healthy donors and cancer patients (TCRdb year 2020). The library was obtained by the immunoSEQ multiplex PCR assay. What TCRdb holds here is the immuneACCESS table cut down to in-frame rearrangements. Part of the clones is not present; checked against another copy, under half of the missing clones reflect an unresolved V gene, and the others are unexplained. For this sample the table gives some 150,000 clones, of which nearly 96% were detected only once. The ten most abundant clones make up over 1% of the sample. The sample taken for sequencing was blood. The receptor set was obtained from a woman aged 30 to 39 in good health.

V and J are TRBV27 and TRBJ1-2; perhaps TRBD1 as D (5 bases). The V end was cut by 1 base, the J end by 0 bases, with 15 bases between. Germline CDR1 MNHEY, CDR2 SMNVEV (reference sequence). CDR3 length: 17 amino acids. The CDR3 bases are TGTGCCAGCAGTTTATTAAGCGGTGTAGGGGCTAACTATGGCTACACCTTC. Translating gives CASSLLSGVGANYGYTF.

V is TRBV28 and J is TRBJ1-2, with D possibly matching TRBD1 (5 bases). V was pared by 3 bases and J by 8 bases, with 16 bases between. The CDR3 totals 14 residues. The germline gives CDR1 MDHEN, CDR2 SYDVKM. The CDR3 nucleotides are TGTGCCAGCAGTTTGCATGACAGTAATCAGGGCTACACCTTC. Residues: CASSLHDSNQGYTF.

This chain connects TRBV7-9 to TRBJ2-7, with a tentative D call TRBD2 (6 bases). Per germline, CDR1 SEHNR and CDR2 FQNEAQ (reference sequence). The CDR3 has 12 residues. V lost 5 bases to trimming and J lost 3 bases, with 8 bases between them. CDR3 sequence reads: CASSVGGYEQYF. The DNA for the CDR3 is TGTGCCAGCAGCGTCGGGGGCTACGAGCAGTACTTC.

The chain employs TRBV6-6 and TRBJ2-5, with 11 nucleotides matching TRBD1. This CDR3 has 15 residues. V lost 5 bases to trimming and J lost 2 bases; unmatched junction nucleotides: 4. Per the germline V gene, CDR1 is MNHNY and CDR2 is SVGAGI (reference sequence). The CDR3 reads CASSNRDRGQETQYF. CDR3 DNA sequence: TGTGCCAGCAGTAACCGGGACAGGGGGCAAGAGACCCAGTACTTC.

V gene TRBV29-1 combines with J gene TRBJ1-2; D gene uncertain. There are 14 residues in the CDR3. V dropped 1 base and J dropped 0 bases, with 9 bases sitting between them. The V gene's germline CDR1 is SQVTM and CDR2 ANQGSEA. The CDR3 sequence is CSVEGPTANYGYTF. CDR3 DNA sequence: TGCAGCGTTGAAGGACCCACAGCTAACTATGGCTACACCTTC. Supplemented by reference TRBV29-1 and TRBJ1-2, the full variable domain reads SAVISQKPSRDICQRGTSLTIQCQVDSQVTMMFWYRQQPGQSLTLIATANQGSEATYESGFVIDKFPISRPNLTFSTLTVSNMSPEDSSIYLCSVEGPTANYGYTFGSGTRLTVV.

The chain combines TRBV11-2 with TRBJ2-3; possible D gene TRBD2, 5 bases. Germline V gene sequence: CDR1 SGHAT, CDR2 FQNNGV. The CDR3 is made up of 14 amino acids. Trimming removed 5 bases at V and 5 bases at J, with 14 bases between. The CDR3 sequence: CASSRGSGIDTQYF. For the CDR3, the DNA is TGTGCCAGCAGCAGAGGGAGTGGAATAGATACGCAGTATTTT.

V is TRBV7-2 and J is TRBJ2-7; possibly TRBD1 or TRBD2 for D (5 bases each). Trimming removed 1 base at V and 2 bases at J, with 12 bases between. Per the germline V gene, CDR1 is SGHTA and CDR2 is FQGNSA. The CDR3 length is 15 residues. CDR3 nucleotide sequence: TGTGCCAGCAGCTTAGTTCCAGGGACCACCTACGAGCAGTACTTC. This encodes CASSLVPGTTYEQYF.

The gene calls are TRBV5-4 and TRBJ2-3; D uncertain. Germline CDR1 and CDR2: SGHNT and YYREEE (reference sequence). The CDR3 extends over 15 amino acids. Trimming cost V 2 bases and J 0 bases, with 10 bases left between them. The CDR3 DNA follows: TGTGCCAGCAGCTTCGGGCGGCTTAGCACAGATACGCAGTATTTT. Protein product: CASSFGRLSTDTQYF. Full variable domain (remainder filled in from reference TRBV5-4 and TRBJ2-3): ETGVTQSPTHLIKTRGQQVTLRCSSQSGHNTVSWYQQALGQGPQFIFQYYREEENGRGNFPPRFSGLQFPNYSSELNVNALELDDSALYLCASSFGRLSTDTQYFGPGTRLTVL.

Here the CDR3 reads CASSQALLGQLNQPQHF. The CDR3 DNA reads as TGCGCCAGCAGCCAAGCTCTCTTGGGACAGTTAAATCAGCCCCAGCATTTT. The chain is built from TRBV4-1 and TRBJ1-5, with TRBD1 matching 7 bases. Germline V lookup: CDR1 MGHRA, CDR2 YSYEKL. The length of the CDR3 is 17 residues. V lost 1 base and J lost 4; bases outside the gene matches: 10.

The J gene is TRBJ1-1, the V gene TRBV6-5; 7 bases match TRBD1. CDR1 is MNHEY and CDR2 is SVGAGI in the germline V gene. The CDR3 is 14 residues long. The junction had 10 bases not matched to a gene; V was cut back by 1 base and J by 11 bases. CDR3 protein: CASSYFTGANVAFF. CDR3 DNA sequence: TGTGCCAGCAGTTACTTCACAGGGGCTAACGTGGCTTTCTTT.

CDR3 DNA: TGTGCCAGCAGTGCCCTGACTAGCGGGAAACGCACAGATACGCAGTATTTT. The encoded protein is CASSALTSGKRTDTQYF. The V call is TRBV6-1, the J call TRBJ2-3; 11 bases are a match to TRBD2. CDR1 is MNHNS, CDR2 SASEGT, per germline. The V and J ends lost 4 bases and 1 base, in that order; junction bases with no gene match: 7. The CDR3 spans 17 residues.

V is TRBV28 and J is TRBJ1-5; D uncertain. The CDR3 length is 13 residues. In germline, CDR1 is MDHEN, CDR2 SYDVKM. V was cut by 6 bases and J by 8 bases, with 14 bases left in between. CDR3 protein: CASSDPGGKPQHF. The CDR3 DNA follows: TGTGCCAGCAGCGACCCCGGAGGGAAGCCCCAGCATTTT. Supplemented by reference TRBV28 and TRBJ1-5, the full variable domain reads DVKVTQSSRYLVKRTGEKVFLECVQDMDHENMFWYRQDPGLGLRLIYFSYDVKMKEKGDIPEGYSVSREKKERFSLILESASTNQTSMYLCASSDPGGKPQHFGDGTRLSIL.

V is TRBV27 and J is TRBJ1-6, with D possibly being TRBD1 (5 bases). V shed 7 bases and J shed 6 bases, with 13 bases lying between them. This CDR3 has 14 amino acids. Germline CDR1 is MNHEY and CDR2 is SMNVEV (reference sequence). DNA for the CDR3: TGTGCCAGCACCTGGGACGGGGGTAATTCACCCCTCCACTTT. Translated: CASTWDGGNSPLHF.

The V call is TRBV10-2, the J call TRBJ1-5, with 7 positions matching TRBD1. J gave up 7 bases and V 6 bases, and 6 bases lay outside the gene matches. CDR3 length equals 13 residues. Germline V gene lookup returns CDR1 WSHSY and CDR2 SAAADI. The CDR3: CASRQGREQPQHF. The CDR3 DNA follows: TGCGCCAGCAGACAGGGGAGGGAACAGCCCCAGCATTTT.

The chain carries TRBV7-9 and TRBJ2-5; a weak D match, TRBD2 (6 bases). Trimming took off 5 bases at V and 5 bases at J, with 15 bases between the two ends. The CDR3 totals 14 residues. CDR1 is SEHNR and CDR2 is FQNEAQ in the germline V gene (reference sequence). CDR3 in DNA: TGTGCCAGCAGCGGACTAAGGGGCGACGAGACCCAGTACTTC. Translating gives CASSGLRGDETQYF.

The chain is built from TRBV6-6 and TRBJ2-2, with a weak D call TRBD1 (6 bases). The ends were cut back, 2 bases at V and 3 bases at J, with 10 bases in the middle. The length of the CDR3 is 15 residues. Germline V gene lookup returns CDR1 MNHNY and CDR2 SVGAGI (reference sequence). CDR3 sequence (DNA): TGTGCCAGCAGTTACCGAACAGGGCACACCGGGGAGCTGTTTTTT. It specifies CASSYRTGHTGELFF.

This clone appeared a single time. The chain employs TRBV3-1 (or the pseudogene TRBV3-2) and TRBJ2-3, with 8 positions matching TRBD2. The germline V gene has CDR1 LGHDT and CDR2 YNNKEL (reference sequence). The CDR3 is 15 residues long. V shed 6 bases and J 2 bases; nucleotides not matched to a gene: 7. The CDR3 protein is CASRRRGETTDTQYF. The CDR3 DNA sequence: TGTGCCAGCAGGAGGCGGGGGGAAACCACAGATACGCAGTATTTT.

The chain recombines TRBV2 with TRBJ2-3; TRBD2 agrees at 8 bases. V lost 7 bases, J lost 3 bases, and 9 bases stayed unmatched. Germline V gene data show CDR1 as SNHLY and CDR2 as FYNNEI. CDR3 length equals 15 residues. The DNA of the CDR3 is TGTGCCAGCAATAAGCGGGAGTGGGGTACAGATACGCAGTATTTT. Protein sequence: CASNKREWGTDTQYF.

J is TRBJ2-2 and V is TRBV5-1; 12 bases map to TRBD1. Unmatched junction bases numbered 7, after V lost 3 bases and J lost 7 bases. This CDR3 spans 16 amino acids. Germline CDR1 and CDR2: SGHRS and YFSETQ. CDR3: CASSSGTGGSIGELFF. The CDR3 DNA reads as TGCGCCAGCAGCTCGGGGACAGGGGGCTCAATCGGGGAGCTGTTTTTT.

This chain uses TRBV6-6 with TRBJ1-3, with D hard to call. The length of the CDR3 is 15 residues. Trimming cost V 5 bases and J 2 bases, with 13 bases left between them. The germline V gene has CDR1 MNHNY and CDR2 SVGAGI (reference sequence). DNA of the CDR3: TGTGCCAGCAGTCCCTACCCAGGTCCTGGAAACACCATATATTTT. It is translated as CASSPYPGPGNTIYF.

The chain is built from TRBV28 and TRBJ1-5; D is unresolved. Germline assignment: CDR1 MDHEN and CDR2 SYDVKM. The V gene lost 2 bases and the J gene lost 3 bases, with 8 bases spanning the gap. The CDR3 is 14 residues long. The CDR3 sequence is CASSLGEDNQPQHF. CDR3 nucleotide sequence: TGTGCCAGCAGTTTAGGGGAAGACAATCAGCCCCAGCATTTT.

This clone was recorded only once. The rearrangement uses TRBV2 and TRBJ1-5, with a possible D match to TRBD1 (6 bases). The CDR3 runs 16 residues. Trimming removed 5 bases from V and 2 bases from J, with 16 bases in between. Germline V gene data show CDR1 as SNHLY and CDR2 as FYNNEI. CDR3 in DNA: TGTGCCAGCAGTTTCTCCAGGGGCGGTGGCAATCAGCCCCAGCATTTT. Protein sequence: CASSFSRGGGNQPQHF. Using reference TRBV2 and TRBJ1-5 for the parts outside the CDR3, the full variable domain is EPEVTQTPSHQVTQMGQEVILRCVPISNHLYFYWYRQILGQKVEFLVSFYNNEISEKSEIFDDQFSVERPDGSNFTLKIRSTKLEDSAMYFCASSFSRGGGNQPQHFGDGTRLSIL.

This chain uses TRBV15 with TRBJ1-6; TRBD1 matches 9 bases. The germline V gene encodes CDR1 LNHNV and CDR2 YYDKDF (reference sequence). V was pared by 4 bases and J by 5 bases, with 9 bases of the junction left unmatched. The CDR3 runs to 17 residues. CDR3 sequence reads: CATSTYPRDRDNSPLHF. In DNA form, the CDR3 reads TGTGCCACCAGCACATACCCCAGGGACAGGGATAATTCACCCCTCCACTTT.

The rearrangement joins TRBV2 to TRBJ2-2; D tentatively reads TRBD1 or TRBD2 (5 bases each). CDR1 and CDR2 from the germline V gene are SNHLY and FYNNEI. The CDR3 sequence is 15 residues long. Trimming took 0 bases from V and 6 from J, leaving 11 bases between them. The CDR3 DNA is TGTGCCAGCAGTGAAGCGCTCGGGGCAGCCGGGGAGCTGTTTTTT. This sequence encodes CASSEALGAAGELFF.

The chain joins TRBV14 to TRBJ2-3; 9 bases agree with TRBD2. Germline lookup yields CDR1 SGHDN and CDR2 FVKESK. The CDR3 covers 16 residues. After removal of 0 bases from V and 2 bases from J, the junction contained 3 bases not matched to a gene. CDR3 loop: CASSQDSSGITDTQYF. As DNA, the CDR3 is TGTGCCAGCAGCCAAGACTCTAGCGGGATCACAGATACGCAGTATTTT.

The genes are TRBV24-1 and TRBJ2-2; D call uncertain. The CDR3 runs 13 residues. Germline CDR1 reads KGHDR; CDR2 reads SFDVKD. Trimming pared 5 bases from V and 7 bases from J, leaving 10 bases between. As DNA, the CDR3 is TGTGCCACCAGTGGGTCCGTGATCGGGGAGCTGTTTTTT. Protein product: CATSGSVIGELFF.

CDR3 residues: CASSLVVSGGPSDEQFF. CDR3 sequence (DNA): TGTGCCAGCAGCTTAGTGGTTAGCGGGGGGCCATCCGATGAGCAGTTCTTC. V is TRBV7-9 and J is TRBJ2-1; 10 nucleotides agree with TRBD2. This CDR3 has 17 residues. The trim removed 1 base at V and 8 bases at J, leaving 11 bases unmatched. Germline V gives CDR1 SEHNR, CDR2 FQNEAQ (reference sequence).